This record concerns one TCR beta chain sequence. Its antigen remains unidentified. PCR involved 60 Vbeta and 13 Jbeta primers. Profiled with immunoSEQ multiplex PCR; TCRdb holds only in-frame clones, not every one. The data show 50,000 to 70,000 clones, roughly 70% seen once. These data come from a study of cytomegalovirus exposure and HLA in healthy donors. Whole-study results and caveats: Per a prior analysis, the majority of TCR beta V segments were productive roughly 87% or roughly 30% of the time.

Germline lookup yields CDR1 SGDLS and CDR2 YYNGEE. CDR3 size: 17 residues. Trimming took 0 bases from V and 0 from J, leaving 10 bases between them. The V and J genes are TRBV9 and TRBJ1-6; D unclear. The sequence derives from a man aged 35 to 55 in good health and CMV-seropositive. The sequencing input was PBMCs. CDR3 sequence: CASSVGSRSSYNSPLHF. The DNA for the CDR3 is TGTGCCAGCAGCGTAGGATCAAGGAGCTCCTATAATTCACCCCTCCACTTT.